Listed below are T cell receptor beta chains from one sample, sequenced in a study of blood T cell repertoires in COVID-19. Libraries were prepared by immunoSEQ multiplex PCR; TCRdb keeps only in-frame clonotypes and omits some of them. Of 150,000 to 200,000 clones in the sample, around four fifths are singletons; the top ten hold around 7%. The sequenced material came from peripheral blood. These receptors were collected from a man between 65 and 80 years old with active or convalescent COVID-19. The conserved cysteine and the conserved F or W are not part of the CDR3 here. Clone size is not always given. Where it is, it says once, few, many or a class for expanded clones.

v_gene	j_gene	abundance	CDR3aa
TRBV19	TRBJ1-5	.	ASSIVARDNQPQH
TRBV24-1	TRBJ2-2	.	ATSGPGGLKTGELF
TRBV7-9	TRBJ2-3	.	ASSPGSGSSTDTQY
TRBV11-2	TRBJ2-5	.	ASSRLGGAAETQY
TRBV18	TRBJ2-5	.	ASSPRGLAGPERPQY
TRBV4-3	TRBJ2-3	once	ASSQVLAGGTDTQY
TRBV4-1	TRBJ2-7	once	ASSQDKGYEQY
TRBV20-1	TRBJ2-3	.	SASYGDPQY
TRBV6-5	TRBJ1-5	.	ASSYDNNQPQH
TRBV11-2	TRBJ1-1	.	ASSLAGRDEDF
TRBV6-2/TRBV6-3	TRBJ2-3	.	ASSAGQAGTDTQY
TRBV10-1	TRBJ2-1	.	ASSQTSGGRPNEQF
TRBV6-2/TRBV6-3	TRBJ1-4	.	ASSPQGGEKLF
TRBV24-1	TRBJ2-3	few	ATSDAEKGDTQY
TRBV6-5	TRBJ1-5	once	ASSYSGRVNQPQH
TRBV6-5	TRBJ1-6	.	ASTTRSSQAPLH
TRBV5-1	TRBJ1-2	.	ASSISTGGYGYT
TRBV11-2	TRBJ1-2	.	ASSPAGGPTNYGYT
TRBV2	TRBJ2-7	.	ASEGTGGYEQY
TRBV30	TRBJ2-1	.	AFYPGQGGNEQF
TRBV6-1	TRBJ2-1	.	ASSEPGSSGRNYEQF
TRBV4-1	TRBJ2-4	.	ASSQPSGRAAIQY
TRBV29-1	TRBJ1-1	.	SFRQGADTEAF
TRBV2	TRBJ1-6	.	ASSGQGPLNSPLH
TRBV5-6	TRBJ2-2	.	ASRPTASNTGELF
TRBV29-1	TRBJ1-6	.	SVVLGDSGSPLH
TRBV5-1	TRBJ2-7	once	ASSLEYEQY
TRBV10-3	TRBJ2-3	once	ASRTGSSTDTQY
TRBV18	TRBJ2-5	.	ASSPPLETQY
TRBV7-2	TRBJ2-4	.	ASSLRGGTGNRNIQY
TRBV7-6	TRBJ2-1	few	ASSSLAGGPVSGYNEQF
TRBV30	TRBJ1-2	.	AWSRRTANYGYT
TRBV2	TRBJ2-7	once	ASNPQGSEQY
TRBV7-2	TRBJ2-3	.	ASSLTSSRTDTQY
TRBV5-6	TRBJ2-3	many	ASSLSGGAYTQY
TRBV11-3	TRBJ2-1	.	ASSLGTGGRNEQF
TRBV27	TRBJ1-5	.	ASSLGYRGQPQH
TRBV5-8	TRBJ1-3	.	ASSSLTGSSGNTIY
TRBV5-1	TRBJ2-7	.	ASRTRDTSYEQY
TRBV19	TRBJ2-2	.	ASSIEAGRTGELF
TRBV27	TRBJ1-4	.	ASSPWTGTEKLF
TRBV9	TRBJ2-2	.	ASSVGATSNTGELF
TRBV6-5	TRBJ1-1	.	ASSPGSWGAF
TRBV29-1	TRBJ1-5	.	SVRQGREQPQH
TRBV7-2	TRBJ2-5	.	ASSSWELETQY
TRBV18	TRBJ2-3	.	ASSPAATDTQY
TRBV6-5	TRBJ2-3	.	ASRQGAAWADTQY
TRBV2	TRBJ2-2	.	ASSGQGLHTGELF
TRBV30	TRBJ2-7	.	AWSEKGRDRNYEQY
TRBV4-1	TRBJ2-7	once	ASSQDKLAGGQY
TRBV3-1/TRBV3-2	TRBJ1-1	.	ASSPQGAGSF